This T cell receptor beta chain was documented in a study of blood T cell repertoires in COVID-19. The wider study: T cells, B-cell-depleted T cells, or PBMCs supplied cDNA or gDNA.

J was trimmed by 4 bases and V by 4 bases; bases with no gene match: 6. This CDR3 region has 14 residues. CDR1 is SGDLS, CDR2 YYNGEE, per germline. Original handling: Amplification of reference gene primers provided the estimated nucleated cell counts. Libraries were prepared by immunoSEQ multiplex PCR; TCRdb keeps only in-frame clonotypes and omits some of them. D and trimming were read from the DNA, whereas the V and J calls and clone size are those reported in that table. The sample consists of 60,000 to 80,000 clones, roughly 84% of them appearing once. The gene calls are TRBV9 and TRBJ1-1; 8 bases agree with TRBD1. Sequencing used peripheral blood. This receptor was obtained from a man between 50 and 59 years old with active COVID-19. The CDR3 loop reads CASSLSRGPTEAFF. Written as DNA, the CDR3 is TGTGCCAGCAGCTTAAGCAGGGGGCCCACTGAAGCTTTCTTT.